The 6 T cell receptor beta chains below come from one sample, sequenced in a study of CD8 T cells in ankylosing spondylitis. TCRdb called the 5' RACE reads again in MiXCR, with one record for every CDR3 protein. The repertoire consists of about 250,000 distinct CDR3 sequences, with roughly 32% occurring once and the leading ten covering approximately 4.4%. The sample was blood, either unsorted or a sorted T cell fraction (not recorded which). The origin of the receptors is a male donor with ankylosing spondylitis or in good health (not recorded which).

In nucleotides, the CDR3 is TGCAGTGCTAGAGACCGGACGACCGGGGAGCTGTTTTTT. Residues: CSARDRTTGELFF. This chain uses TRBV20-1 with TRBJ2-2; D gene unclear. V was clipped by 0 bases and J by 5 bases, with 7 bases between them. This CDR3 contains 13 residues. Per germline, CDR1 DFQATT and CDR2 SNEGSKA (reference sequence).

The gene calls are TRBV20-1 and TRBJ2-2; 8 bases map to TRBD1. V lost 6 bases, J lost 1 base, and 7 bases stayed unmatched. Germline loops: CDR1 DFQATT, CDR2 SNEGSKA (reference sequence). The CDR3 loop spans 15 amino acids. CDR3 nucleotide sequence: TGCAGTGCCCAAACCGGGACAGGGAACACCGGGGAGCTGTTTTTT. It encodes CSAQTGTGNTGELFF.

The chain combines TRBV29-1 with TRBJ2-7; D possibly corresponds to TRBD1 (5 bases). From germline, CDR1 is SQVTM and CDR2 ANQGSEA. CDR3 length: 10 residues. CDR3: CRDRTYEQYF. CDR3 nucleotide sequence: TGCAGAGACAGAACCTACGAGCAGTACTTC.

The chain uses TRBV18 and TRBJ1-4; weak D call: TRBD1 (5 bases). Between the trimmed V and J ends, which lost 4 bases and 4 bases, there was a span of 10 bases. The CDR3 extends over 14 amino acids. Per germline, CDR1 KGHSH and CDR2 LQKENI. CDR3 protein: CASSRAGFNEKLFF. CDR3 bases: TGTGCCAGCTCACGCGCAGGGTTTAATGAAAAACTGTTTTTT.

The J gene is TRBJ2-7, the V gene TRBV18, with 10 bases that match TRBD2. Germline trimming cut 3 bases from V and 0 bases from J; bases unmatched to any gene: 2. Germline V CDR1 and CDR2: KGHSH, LQKENI. This CDR3 has 15 amino acids. CDR3: CASSPSGGDSYEQYF. Here the CDR3 DNA reads TGTGCCAGCTCACCGAGCGGGGGGGACTCCTACGAGCAGTACTTC.

J is TRBJ2-2 and V is TRBV20-1; no firm D call. V was cut by 3 bases and J by 6 bases, with 14 bases left in between. Germline V gene sequence: CDR1 DFQATT, CDR2 SNEGSKA (reference sequence). The CDR3 consists of 14 residues. The CDR3 DNA reads TGCAGTGCTAGGGCCGATCCAACGCCCGGGGAGCTGTTTTTT. It codes for CSARADPTPGELFF.